The 24 T cell receptor beta chains presented below share a single source sample, sequenced in a study of blood T cell repertoires in COVID-19. Sequenced by immunoSEQ multiplex PCR; TCRdb stores in-frame clones only, minus some. The sample lists approximately 300,000 clones; roughly 90% were seen once. The sample consisted of PBMCs or T cells enriched from blood (not recorded which). The receptor source for this set is a man aged 60 to 75 who had recovered from COVID-19.

The V call is TRBV5-6, the J call TRBJ1-5; D is unresolved. Trimming took off 1 base at V and 5 bases at J, with 7 bases between the two ends. Germline CDR1 reads SGHDT; CDR2 reads YYEEEE. The CDR3 extends over 13 amino acids. CDR3 protein: CASSLNRHQPQHF. The CDR3 DNA sequence: TGTGCCAGCAGCTTGAACAGACATCAGCCCCAGCATTTT.

The chain is built from TRBV7-9 and TRBJ1-1, with D unclear. The CDR3 is 13 residues long. V was cut by 5 bases and J by 4 bases, with 11 bases left in between. Germline V CDR1 and CDR2: SEHNR, FQNEAQ (reference sequence). DNA of the CDR3: TGTGCCAGCAGCCGGGGAGGGAGCACTGAAGCTTTCTTT. Encoded protein: CASSRGGSTEAFF. Combining the CDR3 with reference TRBV7-9 and TRBJ1-1 gives the whole variable domain DTGVSQNPRHKITKRGQNVTFRCDPISEHNRLYWYRQTLGQGPEFLTYFQNEAQLEKSRLLSDRFSAERPKGSFSTLEIQRTEQGDSAMYLCASSRGGSTEAFFGQGTRLTVV.

CDR3 sequence: CASKPPNTGELFF. In DNA form, the CDR3 reads TGTGCCTCCAAGCCACCAAACACCGGGGAGCTGTTTTTT. The chain couples TRBV19 to TRBJ2-2; the D is unclear. The CDR3 length is 13 residues. Per the germline V gene, CDR1 is LNHDA and CDR2 is SQIVND (reference sequence). Trimming stripped 11 bases from V and 2 bases from J, with 12 bases between.

The rearrangement uses TRBV7-3 and TRBJ2-7, with 8 bases fitting TRBD2. The ends lost 4 bases at V and 4 bases at J; junction bases unmatched: 12. Germline assignment: CDR1 SGHTA and CDR2 FQGTGA. The CDR3 sequence is 16 residues long. The CDR3 sequence is CASSYLRREGQYEQYF. CDR3 in DNA: TGTGCCAGCAGCTACCTTCGACGGGAGGGCCAGTACGAGCAGTACTTC.

The rearrangement uses TRBV6-2 or TRBV6-3 and TRBJ2-5, with TRBD2 identical over 8 bases. Germline CDR1 is MNHEY and CDR2 is SVGEGT. This CDR3 is 14 amino acids long. Unmatched junction bases numbered 4, after V lost 2 bases and J lost 5 bases. Written as DNA, the CDR3 is TGTGCCAGCAGTTACCTGACTAGCGCTGAGACCCAGTACTTC. Protein product: CASSYLTSAETQYF.

With respect to this clone: The identical CDR3 is also encoded by other nucleotide sequences in the sample. The CDR3 loop reads CASSQDRGGETQYF. The CDR3, as DNA: TGCGCCAGCAGCCAAGATCGTGGGGGGGAGACCCAGTACTTC. The chain is built from TRBV4-1 and TRBJ2-5; TRBD2 might be the D (6 bases). The CDR3 length is 14 residues. Germline CDR1 reads MGHRA; CDR2 reads YSYEKL. V was pared by 0 bases and J by 5 bases, with 10 bases between.

The gene calls are TRBV28 and TRBJ1-6; tentative D call: TRBD1 (5 bases). This CDR3 is 13 amino acids long. CDR1 and CDR2 from the germline V gene are MDHEN and SYDVKM. The V end was cut by 4 bases, the J end by 9 bases, with 10 bases between. The CDR3: CASSWQGGSPLHF. The CDR3, as DNA: TGTGCCAGCAGTTGGCAGGGAGGTTCACCCCTCCACTTT.

V gene TRBV9 combines with J gene TRBJ1-1, with D possibly matching TRBD1 (6 bases). Germline assignment: CDR1 SGDLS and CDR2 YYNGEE. V was trimmed by 0 bases and J by 1 base, leaving 13 bases between them. The CDR3 has 16 amino acids. The CDR3, as DNA: TGTGCCAGCAGCGTAGCTTCACAGGGAGCGAACACTGAAGCTTTCTTT. Translated: CASSVASQGANTEAFF.

V and J are TRBV28 and TRBJ2-1; D ambiguous. The CDR3 totals 11 residues. CDR1 and CDR2 (germline): MDHEN, SYDVKM. Trimming shortened V by 7 bases and J by 4 bases, and 5 bases separated the two germline ends. The CDR3 loop reads CASNLYNEQFF. CDR3 bases: TGTGCCAGCAATCTGTACAATGAGCAGTTCTTC.

V and J are TRBV28 and TRBJ2-7, with a weak D call TRBD2 (6 bases). CDR3 length: 12 residues. Germline-derived CDR1 and CDR2 are MDHEN and SYDVKM. V dropped 7 bases and J dropped 3 bases, with 10 bases sitting between them. The CDR3 reads CASTYGSYEQYF. CDR3 DNA sequence: TGTGCCAGCACATACGGGAGCTACGAGCAGTACTTC.

In its sample, this clone was seen once. The rearrangement joins TRBV5-1 to TRBJ2-3, with 15 bases that match TRBD2. CDR1 and CDR2 from the germline V gene are SGHRS and YFSETQ. V lost 4 bases and J lost 6; bases outside the gene matches: 0. The CDR3 extends over 14 amino acids. The CDR3 spells CASSGTSGRDTQYF. CDR3 bases: TGCGCCAGCAGCGGGACTAGCGGGAGGGATACGCAGTATTTT.

This chain connects TRBV5-1 to TRBJ2-1; D uncertain. V was shortened by 2 bases and J by 1 base, with 7 bases between the two germline ends. Germline values: CDR1 SGHRS, CDR2 YFSETQ. This CDR3 is built from 14 residues. The CDR3 nucleotides read TGCGCCAGCAGCTTTTCCCTTTCCTACAATGAGCAGTTCTTC. Encoded protein: CASSFSLSYNEQFF. Using reference TRBV5-1 and TRBJ2-1 for the parts outside the CDR3, the full variable domain is KAGVTQTPRYLIKTRGQQVTLSCSPISGHRSVSWYQQTPGQGLQFLFEYFSETQRNKGNFPGRFSGRQFSNSRSEMNVSTLELGDSALYLCASSFSLSYNEQFFGPGTRLTVL.

This chain uses TRBV5-1 with TRBJ2-1, with 9 bases aligning to TRBD2. The CDR3 is 17 residues long. The germline V gene encodes CDR1 SGHRS and CDR2 YFSETQ. The junction had 16 bases not matched to a gene; V was cut back by 6 bases and J by 6 bases. In nucleotides, the CDR3 is TGCGCCAGCAAAGGGTCGCTTGGGGTAGCGGGAGTCAATGAGCAGTTCTTC. Protein product: CASKGSLGVAGVNEQFF.

This chain joins TRBV4-1 and TRBJ1-2; TRBD1 matches 7 bases. Trimming cost V 4 bases and J 4 bases; bases outside gene matches: 9. The CDR3 totals 15 residues. CDR1 is MGHRA, CDR2 YSYEKL, per germline. In DNA form, the CDR3 reads TGCGCCAGCAGCCCACCGGGACAGTTGTCCTATGGCTACACCTTC. Translation gives CASSPPGQLSYGYTF.

The rearrangement joins TRBV25-1 to TRBJ2-6; no reliable D call. The length of the CDR3 is 13 residues. Germline values: CDR1 MGHDK, CDR2 SYGVNS. Between the trimmed V and J ends, which lost 7 bases and 0 bases, there was a span of 4 bases. CDR3 loop: CASTLSGANVLTF. The CDR3 DNA follows: TGTGCCAGCACTCTCTCTGGGGCCAACGTCCTGACTTTC.

The rearrangement uses TRBV28 and TRBJ1-2; weak D call: TRBD1 (6 bases). The germline CDR1 and CDR2 sequences are MDHEN and SYDVKM. V lost 8 bases, J lost 2 bases, and 15 bases lay in between. This CDR3 region has 14 residues. CDR3 sequence: CASGQQTGNYGYTF. DNA of the CDR3: TGTGCCAGCGGCCAACAAACAGGGAACTATGGCTACACCTTC.

This chain connects TRBV24-1 to TRBJ1-2; D is perhaps TRBD1 (6 bases). This CDR3 spans 16 amino acids. With 3 bases removed from V and 3 bases from J, the gap between germline ends came to 16 bases. CDR1 is KGHDR and CDR2 is SFDVKD in the germline V gene. The CDR3 spells CATSDTRGGTDYGYTF. The CDR3 coding sequence is TGTGCCACCAGTGATACCCGAGGGGGAACAGACTATGGCTACACCTTC.

The gene calls are TRBV7-9 and TRBJ1-2, with 8 bases that match TRBD1. From germline, CDR1 is SEHNR and CDR2 FQNEAQ (reference sequence). CDR3 length equals 18 residues. V lost 3 bases to trimming and J lost 2 bases; unmatched junction nucleotides: 14. CDR3 region: CASSLGLLADRVNYGYTF. DNA for the CDR3: TGTGCCAGCAGCTTGGGCCTACTCGCGGACAGGGTGAACTATGGCTACACCTTC.

This chain uses TRBV3-1 (or the pseudogene TRBV3-2) with TRBJ2-1; TRBD2 agrees at 13 bases. The V segment lost 11 bases and the J segment 5 bases; nucleotides outside the gene matches: 6. There are 14 residues in the CDR3. In germline, CDR1 is LGHDT, CDR2 YNNKEL (reference sequence). The chain's CDR3 is CAGTGLAGDNEQFF. The CDR3 coding sequence is TGTGCCGGTACCGGACTAGCGGGAGACAATGAGCAGTTCTTC.

The chain recombines TRBV5-1 with TRBJ2-7; D is possibly TRBD1 (6 bases). CDR3 length: 14 residues. Between the trimmed V and J ends, which lost 2 bases and 2 bases, there was a span of 11 bases. The germline V gene encodes CDR1 SGHRS and CDR2 YFSETQ. In DNA, the CDR3 is TGCGCCAGCAGCTTCACAGGGTTCCCCTACGAGCAGTACTTC. Protein product: CASSFTGFPYEQYF.

The V and J genes are TRBV19 and TRBJ2-1; 11 bases are a match to TRBD2. V was pared by 2 bases and J by 8 bases, with 8 bases of the junction left unmatched. Germline V CDR1 and CDR2: LNHDA, SQIVND (reference sequence). The CDR3 totals 16 residues. As DNA, the CDR3 is TGTGCCAGTAGTATACCTAGCGGGAGGACGGGCGATGAGCAGTTCTTC. It yields the protein CASSIPSGRTGDEQFF.

V and J are TRBV9 and TRBJ2-5, with no clear D. The CDR3 contains 13 residues. From germline, CDR1 is SGDLS and CDR2 YYNGEE. Trimming removed 1 base at V and 6 bases at J, with 10 bases between. The CDR3 spells CASSVQRMKTQYF. CDR3 DNA: TGTGCCAGCAGCGTACAGAGGATGAAGACCCAGTACTTC.

This chain uses TRBV11-2 with TRBJ2-3, with TRBD1 identical over 9 bases. CDR1 and CDR2 from the germline V gene are SGHAT and FQNNGV. V lost 3 bases to trimming and J lost 3 bases; unmatched junction nucleotides: 10. The CDR3 covers 17 residues. In nucleotides, the CDR3 is TGTGCCAGCAGCTTCCTAGGGACAGGGAGTTGGACAGATACGCAGTATTTT. Its translation is CASSFLGTGSWTDTQYF. The full variable domain, completed using reference TRBV11-2 and TRBJ2-3, is EAGVAQSPRYKIIEKRQSVAFWCNPISGHATLYWYQQILGQGPKLLIQFQNNGVVDDSQLPKDRFSAERLKGVDSTLKIQPAKLEDSAVYLCASSFLGTGSWTDTQYFGPGTRLTVL.

The gene calls are TRBV28 and TRBJ2-2; tentative D call: TRBD1 (6 bases). The CDR3 is 16 amino acids. The V end was cut by 6 bases, the J end by 2 bases, with 16 bases between. The V gene's germline CDR1 is MDHEN and CDR2 SYDVKM. The DNA of the CDR3 is TGTGCCAGCAGCCTCCTGGACAGCCTAAACACCGGGGAGCTGTTTTTT. It is translated as CASSLLDSLNTGELFF.